This T cell receptor (beta chain) emerged from a study of blood T cell repertoires in COVID-19. Overall study: COVID-19 samples, acute and convalescent, were from the United States, Italy and Spain. T cells, B-cell-depleted T cells, or PBMCs provided the cDNA or gDNA that served as material.

Methods used by the authors: Amplification of reference gene primers provided the estimated nucleated cell counts. The assay was immunoSEQ multiplex PCR, and TCRdb's table has in-frame clones only and misses some. The V and J calls and the clone size are those of that table, but D and trimming were determined from the DNA. The sample yields a few hundred thousand clones, about 85% seen once. Trimming took 2 bases from V and 2 from J; bases not matched to a gene: 0. The CDR3 has 15 residues. Germline CDR1 and CDR2: MNHEY and SMNVEV (reference sequence). The sequenced sample was peripheral blood. The clonotype was recovered from a woman under 30 with acute or convalescent COVID-19. The rearrangement links TRBV27 to TRBJ1-5; 10 bases agree with TRBD1. The CDR3 nucleotides are TGTGCCAGCAGTTTAGGGACAGGGGGCAATCAGCCCCAGCATTTT. Amino acid sequence: CASSLGTGGNQPQHF.